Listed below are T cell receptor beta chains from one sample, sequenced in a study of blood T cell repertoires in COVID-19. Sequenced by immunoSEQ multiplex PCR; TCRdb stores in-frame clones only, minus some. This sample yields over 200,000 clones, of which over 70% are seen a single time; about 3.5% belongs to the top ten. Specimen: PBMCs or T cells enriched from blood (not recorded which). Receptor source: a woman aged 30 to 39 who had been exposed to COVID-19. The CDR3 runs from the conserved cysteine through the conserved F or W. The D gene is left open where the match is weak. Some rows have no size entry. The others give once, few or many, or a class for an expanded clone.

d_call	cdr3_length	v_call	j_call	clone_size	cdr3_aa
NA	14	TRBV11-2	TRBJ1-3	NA	CASSLPGWGNTIYF
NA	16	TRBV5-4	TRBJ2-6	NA	CASSLEETRNLNVLTF
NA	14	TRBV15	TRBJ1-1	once	CATSRVWGQAEAFF
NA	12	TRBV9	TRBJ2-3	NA	CASSSELGTQYF
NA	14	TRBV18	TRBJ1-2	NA	CASSLAGRRYGYTF
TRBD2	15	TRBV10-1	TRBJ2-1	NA	CASSESWREGNEQFF
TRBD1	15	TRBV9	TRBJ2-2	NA	CASSDPQGASGELFF
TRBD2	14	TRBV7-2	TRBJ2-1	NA	CASSRLAGGGEQFF
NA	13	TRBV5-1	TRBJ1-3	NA	CASTTGSGNTIYF
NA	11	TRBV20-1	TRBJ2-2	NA	CSAPLYGELFF
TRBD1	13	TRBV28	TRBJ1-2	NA	CASRLQGAWGYTF
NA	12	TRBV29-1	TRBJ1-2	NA	CSVVDSNYGYTF
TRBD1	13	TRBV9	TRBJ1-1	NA	CASSVGQGNRAFF
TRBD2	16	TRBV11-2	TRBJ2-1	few	CASSAGRLAGGGEQFF
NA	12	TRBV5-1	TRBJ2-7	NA	CASSSGGSEQYF
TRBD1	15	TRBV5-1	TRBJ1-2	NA	CASSSRSTGGYGYTF
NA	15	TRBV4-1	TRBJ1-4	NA	CASSQDRQPNEKLFF
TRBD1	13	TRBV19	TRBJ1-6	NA	CASSRQGGSPLHF
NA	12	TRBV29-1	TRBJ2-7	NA	CSVEVALYEQYF
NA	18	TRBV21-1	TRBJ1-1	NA	CASSKGKLSPEVNTEAFF
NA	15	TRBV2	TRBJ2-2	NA	CASSPALAGPGELFF
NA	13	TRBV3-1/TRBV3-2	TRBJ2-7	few	CASSHRQASEQYF
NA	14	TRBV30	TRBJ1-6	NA	CAWSVRQGLAPLHF
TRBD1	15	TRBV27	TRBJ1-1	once	CASSKYRGGGTEAFF
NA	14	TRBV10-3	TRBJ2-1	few	CAISARGEANEQFF
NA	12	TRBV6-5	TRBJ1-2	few	CASMRAKVGYTF
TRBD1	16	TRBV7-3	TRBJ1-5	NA	CASSLWAGGCNQPQHF